A selection of T cell receptor beta chains follows, all from one sample in a study of PD-1 blockade in classical Hodgkin lymphoma. Profiled with immunoSEQ multiplex PCR; TCRdb holds only in-frame clones, not every one. The table includes 75,000 to 100,000 clones, about four fifths detected once. Source: peripheral blood mononuclear cells (PBMCs), taken before the second cycle of nivolumab. Every receptor here comes from a human donor with classical Hodgkin lymphoma. The CDR3 runs from the conserved cysteine through the conserved F or W. Fields, in order: V gene, clone size, J gene, D gene, CDR3 protein, CDR3 DNA. The D gene is left open where the match is weak. Clone size, where shown, is once, few, many, or a class for clones that have expanded.

TRBV29-1	few	TRBJ1-1	.	CSVRLDSEAFF	TGCAGCGTCCGGTTGGATAGTGAAGCTTTCTTT
TRBV19	.	TRBJ1-1	.	CASKHGGTYTEAFF	TGTGCCAGTAAACATGGTGGGACTTATACTGAAGCTTTCTTT
TRBV10-3	.	TRBJ2-7	.	CAISEGFEQYF	TGTGCCATCAGTGAGGGGTTCGAGCAGTACTTC
TRBV7-3	.	TRBJ2-3	.	CASSLDRPDTQYF	TGTGCCAGCAGCTTAGATCGGCCAGATACGCAGTATTTT
TRBV27	.	TRBJ2-4	.	CASSLKGDIQYF	TGTGCCAGCAGTTTAAAGGGGGACATTCAGTACTTC
TRBV6-5	few	TRBJ2-1	TRBD2	CASSLLAGVGNEQFF	TGTGCCAGCAGTCTTCTAGCGGGAGTCGGCAATGAGCAGTTCTTC
TRBV19	.	TRBJ2-1	.	CASSGGLYNEQFF	TGTGCCAGTAGTGGGGGACTGTACAATGAGCAGTTCTTC
TRBV6-6	.	TRBJ2-1	TRBD2	CASRPTGLVSDEQFF	TGTGCCAGCAGACCCACGGGACTAGTTAGCGATGAGCAGTTCTTC
TRBV28	.	TRBJ1-2	.	CASRGPDGYTF	TGTGCCAGCAGGGGACCAGATGGCTACACCTTC
TRBV4-1	.	TRBJ1-6	TRBD1	CASSQGQGGSPLHF	TGCGCCAGCAGCCAAGGACAGGGTGGTTCACCCCTCCACTTT
TRBV6-5	.	TRBJ1-1	.	CASRARRGSNTEAFF	TGTGCCAGCAGGGCCCGAAGAGGGTCGAACACTGAAGCTTTCTTT
TRBV4-2	once	TRBJ2-7	.	CASSQDFSGRSGEQYF	TGTGCCAGCAGCCAAGATTTCTCCGGGAGATCGGGCGAGCAGTACTTC
TRBV7-6	.	TRBJ2-5	TRBD1	CASSPGQGVRETQYF	TGTGCCAGCAGCCCGGGACAGGGGGTACGAGAGACCCAGTACTTC
TRBV19	.	TRBJ2-3	.	CASSIFSTDTQYF	TGTGCCAGTAGTATATTTTCGACAGATACGCAGTATTTT
TRBV7-9	.	TRBJ2-5	.	CASSFLGETQYF	TGTGCCAGCAGCTTTCTGGGGGAGACCCAGTACTTC
TRBV10-3	.	TRBJ1-1	.	CASSYSPNTEAFF	TGTGCCAGCTCCTATTCCCCGAACACTGAAGCTTTCTTT
TRBV5-6	.	TRBJ1-5	TRBD1	CASSLLQGGQPQHF	TGTGCCAGCAGCTTGTTGCAGGGGGGTCAGCCCCAGCATTTT
TRBV7-8	.	TRBJ1-4	.	CASSYLRVSGEKLFF	TGTGCCAGCAGCTACCTCCGGGTCTCAGGAGAAAAACTGTTTTTT
TRBV19	.	TRBJ2-2	.	CANSISKNTGELFF	TGTGCCAATAGTATATCCAAGAACACCGGGGAGCTGTTTTTT
TRBV10-3	.	TRBJ1-4	.	CAISAGLGNEKLFF	TGTGCCATCAGTGCAGGCCTAGGGAATGAAAAACTGTTTTTT
TRBV19	once	TRBJ2-2	.	CASTKNEALLDGELFF	TGTGCCAGTACCAAAAACGAGGCTTTATTGGACGGGGAGCTGTTTTTT
TRBV28	.	TRBJ2-3	TRBD2	CASIPGLAGRTDTQYF	TGTGCCAGCATCCCTGGACTAGCGGGAAGAACAGATACGCAGTATTTT
TRBV9	.	TRBJ2-7	.	CASSVDPDLTYEQYF	TGTGCCAGCAGCGTAGACCCCGACCTCACCTACGAGCAGTACTTC
TRBV7-3	.	TRBJ1-1	.	CASSLSGSPSGTEAFF	TGTGCCAGCAGCTTATCAGGGTCCCCTTCCGGGACTGAAGCTTTCTTT
TRBV7-9	.	TRBJ1-1	.	CASSSARLWEGNTEAFF	TGTGCCAGCAGCTCGGCCCGACTCTGGGAGGGGAACACTGAAGCTTTCTTT
TRBV10-3	.	TRBJ2-3	.	CAISPGVADTDTQYF	TGTGCCATCAGTCCGGGTGTAGCGGACACAGATACGCAGTATTTT
TRBV18	.	TRBJ2-5	.	CASSPRRSQETQYF	TGTGCCAGCTCACCTCGGCGGTCCCAAGAGACCCAGTACTTC
TRBV6-6	.	TRBJ2-1	.	CASSTADTYNEQFF	TGTGCCAGCAGTACAGCAGATACCTACAATGAGCAGTTCTTC
TRBV7-9	.	TRBJ2-1	.	CASSSPRRLNEQFF	TGTGCCAGCAGCTCCCCCCGGCGGCTCAATGAGCAGTTCTTC
TRBV9	.	TRBJ1-1	.	CASSVAWGGSTEAFF	TGTGCCAGCAGCGTAGCCTGGGGGGGTTCCACTGAAGCTTTCTTT
TRBV6-5	many	TRBJ2-2	.	CASRATGMDGELFF	TGTGCCAGCAGGGCGACAGGAATGGACGGGGAGCTGTTTTTT
TRBV5-1	few	TRBJ2-7	TRBD2	CASSLGGSNEQYF	TGCGCCAGCAGCTTGGGCGGGAGCAACGAGCAGTACTTC
TRBV11-2	many	TRBJ2-7	.	CASSPDRRTSSYEQYF	TGTGCCAGCAGCCCAGATCGGCGGACAAGTTCCTACGAGCAGTACTTC
TRBV29-1	.	TRBJ2-3	TRBD2	CAGGGTTIISTDTQYF	TGCGCCGGGGGGGGTACGACGATAATAAGCACAGATACGCAGTATTTT
TRBV6-1	.	TRBJ2-7	TRBD1	CASSEVGQGGKQYF	TGTGCCAGCAGTGAGGTCGGACAGGGAGGCAAGCAGTACTTC
TRBV11-2	once	TRBJ2-1	.	CASSRQLGDEQFF	TGTGCCAGCAGCCGACAACTAGGGGATGAGCAGTTCTTC
TRBV7-2	.	TRBJ1-2	.	CASSLTTGNYGYTF	TGTGCCAGCAGCTTAACCACAGGGAACTATGGCTACACCTTC
TRBV6-5	.	TRBJ2-7	.	CASSSPVGLYEQYF	TGTGCCAGCAGTTCCCCCGTTGGACTCTACGAGCAGTACTTC
TRBV7-2	.	TRBJ2-7	.	CASSFGRGASEQYF	TGTGCCAGCAGCTTTGGCCGGGGGGCGAGCGAGCAGTACTTC
TRBV9	.	TRBJ2-4	TRBD2	CASSEGLAGVNIQYF	TGTGCCAGCAGCGAGGGACTAGCGGGAGTTAACATTCAGTACTTC
TRBV7-2	.	TRBJ1-5	.	CASSFQGNQPQHF	TGTGCCAGCAGCTTCCAGGGAAATCAGCCCCAGCATTTT
TRBV5-8	once	TRBJ2-7	TRBD1	CASRKTGWYEQYF	TGTGCCAGCAGAAAGACAGGGTGGTACGAGCAGTACTTC
TRBV12-5	.	TRBJ2-1	.	CASVLGASGDEQFF	TGTGCTAGTGTCTTGGGGGCCTCGGGCGATGAGCAGTTCTTC
TRBV11-2	.	TRBJ2-3	.	CASSLEQGGTDTQYF	TGTGCCAGCAGCTTAGAACAGGGTGGCACAGATACGCAGTATTTT
TRBV29-1	.	TRBJ2-3	.	CSVAPDTGTDTQYF	TGCAGCGTAGCCCCGGACACTGGCACAGATACGCAGTATTTT
TRBV10-3	once	TRBJ2-5	.	CAISERGVGETQYF	TGTGCCATCAGTGAGCGAGGGGTAGGTGAGACCCAGTACTTC